The 30 T cell receptor beta chains below all came from one sample that was sequenced in a study of T-cell memory formation after mild COVID-19. One entry per CDR3 protein results from TCRdb running MiXCR on the 5' RACE reads. The sample has under 400,000 distinct CDR3 sequences, more than 20% seen once. The sequencing input was PBMCs or a T cell subset sorted from them (not recorded which). Every receptor here comes from an adult woman who had mild COVID-19 (a few samples of this study predate the infection). Cell type and time point are not known.

This clonotype appeared a few times. J is TRBJ1-4 and V is TRBV20-1; tentatively, D is TRBD1 (6 bases). The CDR3 length is 13 residues. V gave up 1 base and J gave up 6 bases, with 9 bases separating them. Germline CDR1 and CDR2: DFQATT and SNEGSKA (reference sequence). The CDR3 protein is CSARAHRDEKLFF. The CDR3 DNA is TGCAGTGCTAGAGCACACAGGGATGAAAAACTGTTTTTT.

This clonotype was observed a handful of times. This rearrangement joins TRBV7-9 to TRBJ2-7; D is unclear. The V and J ends lost 1 base and 4 bases respectively, with 14 bases between them. Germline V CDR1 and CDR2: SEHNR, FQNEAQ (reference sequence). The CDR3 extends over 15 amino acids. The chain's CDR3 is CASSLDPLFAYEQYF. CDR3 bases: TGTGCCAGCAGCTTAGACCCCCTTTTTGCTTACGAGCAGTACTTC.

This chain joins TRBV27 and TRBJ2-5, with 9 bases aligning to TRBD1. The CDR3 sequence is 17 residues long. J lost 5 bases, V lost 3 bases, and 13 bases had no gene match. Per the germline V gene, CDR1 is MNHEY and CDR2 is SMNVEV (reference sequence). As DNA, the CDR3 is TGTGCCAGCAGTTTTCGCTTTAGGACAGGGGTTTCGGAGACCCAGTACTTC. Amino acids: CASSFRFRTGVSETQYF.

There are a few counts of this clonotype. The gene calls are TRBV27 and TRBJ2-7; D is unclear. The CDR3 has 15 amino acids. From germline, CDR1 is MNHEY and CDR2 SMNVEV (reference sequence). V was clipped by 0 bases and J by 0 bases, with 9 bases between them. The CDR3 sequence is CASSLSYHPSYEQYF. The CDR3 region has the DNA TGTGCCAGCAGTTTATCCTACCACCCCTCCTACGAGCAGTACTTC.

This clonotype has just a few counts. The J gene is TRBJ2-1, the V gene TRBV7-6; no clear D. This CDR3 comprises 14 residues. Per the germline V gene, CDR1 is SGHVS and CDR2 is FNYEAQ. The V end lost 10 bases, the J end lost 4 bases, and 17 bases lay between the germline ends. The CDR3 DNA reads as TGTGCCACTTCAACGGGTCCCGCGTACAATGAGCAGTTCTTC. Protein product: CATSTGPAYNEQFF.

The chain joins TRBV20-1 to TRBJ2-1; 8 bases are shared with TRBD2. Germline CDR1 is DFQATT and CDR2 is SNEGSKA (reference sequence). J gave up 6 bases and V 6 bases, and 7 bases lay outside the gene matches. The CDR3 is made up of 13 amino acids. CDR3 residues: CSASKAGGNEQFF. CDR3 nucleotides: TGCAGTGCCTCGAAGGCGGGAGGCAATGAGCAGTTCTTC.

The J gene is TRBJ1-6, the V gene TRBV20-1; D may be TRBD1 (5 bases). The CDR3 covers 15 residues. Germline CDR1 is DFQATT and CDR2 is SNEGSKA (reference sequence). V lost 3 bases to trimming and J lost 7 bases, with 16 bases between them. CDR3 loop: CSASSQGGGNSPLHF. CDR3 nucleotides: TGCAGTGCTAGCAGCCAGGGCGGGGGAAATTCACCCCTCCACTTT.

This rearrangement joins TRBV24-1 to TRBJ2-5; 7 bases map to TRBD2. Germline assignment: CDR1 KGHDR and CDR2 SFDVKD. The CDR3 length is 14 residues. V trimming: 4 bases; J trimming: 4 bases; junction bases outside the gene matches: 5. The CDR3 coding sequence is TGTGCCACCAGTGAGGGAGGGATTCTAGAGACCCAGTACTTC. This codes for CATSEGGILETQYF.

This sequence joins TRBV12-3 or TRBV12-4 and TRBJ1-2, with D uncertain. Trimming stripped 5 bases from V and 4 bases from J, with 11 bases between. The CDR3 covers 13 residues. CDR3 in DNA: TGTGCCAGCAGTCCCGGACGGTCCTATGGCTACACCTTC. This sequence encodes CASSPGRSYGYTF.

The chain couples TRBV4-1 to TRBJ2-7; tentatively, D is TRBD2 (6 bases). Germline V gene lookup returns CDR1 MGHRA and CDR2 YSYEKL. V gave up 3 bases and J gave up 0 bases, with 12 bases separating them. The CDR3 covers 15 residues. The CDR3 coding sequence is TGCGCCAGCAGCCACCCCGGGGGAAGCTCCTACGAGCAGTACTTC. It codes for CASSHPGGSSYEQYF.

CDR3 sequence: CASSPAEKETQYF. CDR3 sequence (DNA): TGTGCCAGCAGTCCCGCGGAGAAGGAGACCCAGTACTTC. This sequence joins TRBV12-3 or TRBV12-4 and TRBJ2-5; no clear D gene. The CDR3 runs 13 residues. V was shortened by 5 bases and J by 5 bases, with 12 bases between the two germline ends.

In this sample, this clonotype turned up a few times. This chain connects TRBV7-2 to TRBJ2-1; the match to TRBD2 covers 15 bases. This CDR3 has 17 residues. Germline values: CDR1 SGHTA, CDR2 FQGNSA. Trimming cost V 5 bases and J 7 bases; bases outside gene matches: 9. The CDR3 sequence: CASSNSGLAGGGNEQFF. The CDR3 nucleotides read TGTGCCAGCAGCAACTCCGGACTAGCGGGAGGGGGGAATGAGCAGTTCTTC.

Only a few counts were recorded for this clonotype. The chain recombines TRBV6-1 with TRBJ1-4; possibly TRBD1 for D (5 bases). V was trimmed by 4 bases and J by 11 bases, leaving 14 bases between them. The CDR3 has 13 residues. The germline V gene encodes CDR1 MNHNS and CDR2 SASEGT. The CDR3 is CASSGRQGEKLFF. The CDR3 DNA follows: TGTGCCAGCAGTGGTAGGCAGGGTGAGAAACTGTTTTTT.

V is TRBV7-2 and J is TRBJ1-4; D is possibly TRBD1 (6 bases). The CDR3 runs 16 residues. V shed 3 bases and J shed 7 bases, with 18 bases lying between them. Germline-derived CDR1 and CDR2 are SGHTA and FQGNSA. The CDR3 DNA reads as TGTGCCAGCAGCTTGAGGGTCAGGGGTCGCCGTGAAAAACTGTTTTTT. It translates to CASSLRVRGRREKLFF.

This clonotype was seen a few times. The rearrangement joins TRBV20-1 to TRBJ2-2, with TRBD2 as a possible D gene (6 bases). This CDR3 is built from 13 residues. Germline V lookup: CDR1 DFQATT, CDR2 SNEGSKA (reference sequence). Trimming took 1 base from V and 6 from J, leaving 9 bases between them. CDR3 sequence reads: CSARAGVAGELFF. The CDR3 coding sequence is TGCAGTGCTAGAGCGGGAGTGGCCGGGGAGCTGTTTTTT.

This clonotype turned up a few times. The chain joins TRBV30 to TRBJ2-5, with a tentative D call TRBD1 (5 bases). Germline V CDR1 and CDR2: GTSNPN, SVGIG (reference sequence). The CDR3 sequence is 13 residues long. The V end was cut by 2 bases, the J end by 0 bases, with 7 bases between. CDR3 in DNA: TGTGCCTGGAGTAAACAGGACCAAGAGACCCAGTACTTC. Its protein is CAWSKQDQETQYF. Supplemented by reference TRBV30 and TRBJ2-5, the full variable domain reads SQTIHQWPATLVQPVGSPLSLECTVEGTSNPNLYWYRQAAGRGLQLLFYSVGIGQISSEVPQNLSASRPQDRQFILSSKKLLLSDSGFYLCAWSKQDQETQYFGPGTRLLVL.

The table lists this clonotype with many counts. This rearrangement joins TRBV12-3 or TRBV12-4 to TRBJ2-5; D call uncertain. The CDR3 covers 12 residues. Trimming stripped 1 base from V and 1 base from J, with 1 base between. The CDR3 DNA reads TGTGCCAGCAGTTTAGGCCAAGAGACCCAGTACTTC. It yields the protein CASSLGQETQYF.

This clonotype showed up many times. The chain recombines TRBV3-1 with TRBJ2-1; 9 bases are a match to TRBD2. The V gene's germline CDR1 is LGHDT and CDR2 YNNKEL (reference sequence). The CDR3 sequence is 16 residues long. J was trimmed by 6 bases and V by 1 base; bases with no gene match: 7. The CDR3 region is CASSQGGSGSSNEQFF. CDR3 nucleotide sequence: TGTGCCAGCAGCCAAGGGGGTAGCGGGAGTAGCAATGAGCAGTTCTTC.

This clonotype turned up a few times. This chain connects TRBV4-2 to TRBJ1-1; tentative D call: TRBD1 (6 bases). This CDR3 has 14 residues. The V end lost 5 bases, the J end lost 1 base, and 11 bases lay between the germline ends. Germline assignment: CDR1 LGHNA and CDR2 YNFKEQ. CDR3 amino acids: CASSGRGGNTEAFF. The CDR3 DNA sequence: TGTGCCAGCAGCGGCAGAGGGGGGAACACTGAAGCTTTCTTT.

The chain combines TRBV29-1 with TRBJ2-2, with D tentatively TRBD2 (6 bases). Trimming removed 3 bases at V and 2 bases at J, with 10 bases between. The CDR3 contains 14 residues. Looked up from germline, CDR1 is SQVTM and CDR2 is ANQGSEA. The CDR3 protein is CSVEEGSNTGELFF. The CDR3 DNA follows: TGCAGCGTTGAGGAGGGATCAAACACCGGGGAGCTGTTTTTT.

The J gene is TRBJ2-1, the V gene TRBV24-1; the D gene is possibly TRBD2 (7 bases). Trimming took 3 bases from V and 6 from J, leaving 14 bases between them. The CDR3 contains 15 residues. The V gene's germline CDR1 is KGHDR and CDR2 SFDVKD. The CDR3 loop reads CATSDGMRGGNEQFF. The CDR3 region has the DNA TGTGCCACCAGTGATGGAATGAGGGGGGGCAATGAGCAGTTCTTC.

The chain joins TRBV9 to TRBJ2-5; TRBD1 matches 7 bases. Germline V gene lookup returns CDR1 SGDLS and CDR2 YYNGEE. V lost 3 bases, J lost 2 bases, and 1 base stayed unmatched. CDR3 length: 13 residues. CDR3 bases: TGTGCCAGCAGCGAGGGACAGCAAGAGACCCAGTACTTC. Translation gives CASSEGQQETQYF.

Only a few counts were recorded for this clonotype. For the CDR3, the DNA is TGTGCCTGGAGTGGGGCGGCGGGAGGATACTACAATGAGCAGTTCTTC. Its protein product is CAWSGAAGGYYNEQFF. This chain links TRBV30 with TRBJ2-1; the match to TRBD2 covers 8 bases. This CDR3 spans 16 amino acids. V dropped 1 base and J dropped 3; count of bases not matched to a gene: 8. CDR1 is GTSNPN and CDR2 is SVGIG in the germline V gene (reference sequence).

This clonotype was found a few times. The chain combines TRBV7-8 with TRBJ2-1; 10 bases map to TRBD2. The CDR3 extends over 16 amino acids. Trimming cost V 5 bases and J 7 bases; bases outside gene matches: 11. The germline CDR1 and CDR2 sequences are SGHVS and FQNEAQ. The CDR3 coding sequence is TGTGCCAGCAGCCGCGTAGGGACTAGCGTCTGGAATGAGCAGTTCTTC. Its translation: CASSRVGTSVWNEQFF. Together with reference TRBV7-8 and TRBJ2-1, the CDR3 gives the full variable domain: GAGVSQSPRYKVAKRGQDVALRCDPISGHVSLFWYQQALGQGPEFLTYFQNEAQLDKSGLPSDRFFAERPEGSVSTLKIQRTQQEDSAVYLCASSRVGTSVWNEQFFGPGTRLTVL.

This rearrangement joins TRBV7-6 to TRBJ2-2; D gene unclear. CDR3 size: 13 residues. Germline-derived CDR1 and CDR2 are SGHVS and FNYEAQ. V lost 1 base to trimming and J lost 6 bases, with 6 bases between them. This CDR3 reads CASSLVAAGELFF. The CDR3 region has the DNA TGTGCCAGCAGCTTAGTTGCGGCCGGGGAGCTGTTTTTT.

The genes are TRBV18 and TRBJ2-7; tentatively, D is TRBD1 or TRBD2 (5 bases each). Germline-derived CDR1 and CDR2 are KGHSH and LQKENI. Trimming shortened V by 5 bases and J by 3 bases, and 20 bases separated the two germline ends. The CDR3 is 16 residues long. The CDR3 loop is CASSGGEGYQFYEQYF. As DNA, the CDR3 is TGTGCCAGCTCAGGGGGAGAAGGCTACCAATTCTACGAGCAGTACTTC.

At least ten counts were recorded for this clonotype. The genes are TRBV12-3 or TRBV12-4 and TRBJ2-5; D is unresolved. V was shortened by 6 bases and J by 5 bases, with 7 bases between the two germline ends. CDR3 length: 11 residues. The CDR3 region has the DNA TGTGCCAGCAGCGCCGGGGAGACCCAGTACTTC. Residues: CASSAGETQYF.

This clonotype was seen only a few times. The chain carries TRBV24-1 and TRBJ1-2; maybe TRBD1 (5 bases). Trimming stripped 4 bases from V and 4 bases from J, with 15 bases between. CDR1 and CDR2 from the germline V gene are KGHDR and SFDVKD. The CDR3 covers 15 residues. This CDR3 reads CATSDGGGHIYGYTF. DNA for the CDR3: TGTGCCACCAGTGACGGGGGAGGCCACATCTATGGCTACACCTTC.

This clonotype has only a few counts. The rearrangement uses TRBV5-8 and TRBJ2-3; D might be TRBD2 (5 bases). CDR3 length equals 18 residues. Germline V gene data show CDR1 as SGHTS and CDR2 as YDEGEE. V was trimmed by 0 bases and J by 6 bases, leaving 23 bases between them. The CDR3 DNA reads as TGTGCCAGCAGCTTGGGAGCCGTGATCGGGGTTTCTTTGGATACGCAGTATTTT. Protein sequence: CASSLGAVIGVSLDTQYF. Together with reference TRBV5-8 and TRBJ2-3, the CDR3 gives the full variable domain: EAGVTQSPTHLIKTRGQQATLRCSPISGHTSVYWYQQALGLGLQFLLWYDEGEERNRGNFPPRFSGRQFPNYSSELNVNALELEDSALYLCASSLGAVIGVSLDTQYFGPGTRLTVL.

A few counts support this clonotype. The J gene is TRBJ1-1, the V gene TRBV4-3, with 8 bases identical to TRBD1. CDR3 length: 13 residues. The germline V gene has CDR1 LGHNA and CDR2 YSLEER. V gave up 3 bases and J gave up 3 bases; unmatched junction bases: 0. Here the CDR3 DNA reads TGCGCCAGCAGCCACAGGGGGCACACTGAAGCTTTCTTT. This encodes CASSHRGHTEAFF.